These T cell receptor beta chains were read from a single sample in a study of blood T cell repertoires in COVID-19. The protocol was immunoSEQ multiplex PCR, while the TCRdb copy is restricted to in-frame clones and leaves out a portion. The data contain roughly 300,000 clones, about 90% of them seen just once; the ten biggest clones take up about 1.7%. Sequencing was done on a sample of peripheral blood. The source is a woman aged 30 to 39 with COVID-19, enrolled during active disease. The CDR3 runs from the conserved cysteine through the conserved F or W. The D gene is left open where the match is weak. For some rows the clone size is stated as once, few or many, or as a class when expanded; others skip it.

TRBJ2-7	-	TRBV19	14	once	TGTGCCAGTAGTATTTATCACAGGTCCTACGAGCAGTACTTC	CASSIYHRSYEQYF
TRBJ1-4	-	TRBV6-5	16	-	TGTGCCAGCAGTTACTCTTTTCCCCCCGGGGTAGAAAAACTGTTTTTT	CASSYSFPPGVEKLFF
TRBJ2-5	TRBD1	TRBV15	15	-	TGTGCCACCAGCGCCAGACAGGGGGAAATCGAGACCCAGTACTTC	CATSARQGEIETQYF
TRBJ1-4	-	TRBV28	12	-	TGTGCCAGCCGAATTTCTACTGAAAAACTGTTTTTT	CASRISTEKLFF
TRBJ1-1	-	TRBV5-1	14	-	TGCGCCAGCAGCCCGGTCGTCGGGAACACTGAAGCTTTCTTT	CASSPVVGNTEAFF
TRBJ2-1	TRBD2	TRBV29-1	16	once	TGCAGCGTTAACGGACTAGCGGGGGGGCCCTACAATGAGCAGTTCTTC	CSVNGLAGGPYNEQFF
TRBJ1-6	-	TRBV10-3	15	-	TGTGCCATCAGTGAGTCTGGAGGGCAGGCTTCACCCCTCCACTTT	CAISESGGQASPLHF
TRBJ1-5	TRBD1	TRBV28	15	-	TGTGCCAGCACCCCCAGAGGGGGCGGGAATCAGCCCCAGCATTTT	CASTPRGGGNQPQHF
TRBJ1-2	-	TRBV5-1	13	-	TGCGCCAGCAGCTTGGCTATAGACTATGGCTACACCTTC	CASSLAIDYGYTF
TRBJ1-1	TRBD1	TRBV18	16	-	TGTGCCAGCTCAACGGACAGGGGCAAACTGAACACTGAAGCTTTCTTT	CASSTDRGKLNTEAFF
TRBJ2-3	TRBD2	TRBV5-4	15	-	TGTGCCAGCAGCAGAGCGGGGGGGCCGTTCGATACGCAGTATTTT	CASSRAGGPFDTQYF
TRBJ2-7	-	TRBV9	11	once	TGTGCCAGCAGCCCCTCGTACGAGCAGTACTTC	CASSPSYEQYF
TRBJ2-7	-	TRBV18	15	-	TGTGCCAGCTCATCCTTCCGGGATTCGACCTACGAGCAGTACTTC	CASSSFRDSTYEQYF
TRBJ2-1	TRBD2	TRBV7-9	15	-	TGTGCCATCACTAGCGGGGGGAGCTCCTACAATGAGCAGTTCTTC	CAITSGGSSYNEQFF
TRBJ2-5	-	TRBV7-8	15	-	TGTGCCAGCAGCGTGAATCAGGGGAGAGGAGAGACCCAGTACTTC	CASSVNQGRGETQYF
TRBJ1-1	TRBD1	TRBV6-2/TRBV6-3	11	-	TGTGCCAGCAGCCAGGGGGCTGAAGCTTTCTTT	CASSQGAEAFF
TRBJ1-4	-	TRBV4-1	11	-	TGCGCCAGCAGCCAAGATCGGGAACTGTTTTTT	CASSQDRELFF
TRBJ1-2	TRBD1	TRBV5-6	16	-	TGTGCCAGCAGCTTCCGCGATGGGACAGGGGGTTTTAGCTACACCTTC	CASSFRDGTGGFSYTF
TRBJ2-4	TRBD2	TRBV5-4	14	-	TGTGCCAGCAGCCCTGCTCGGGGAGGGGACATTCAGTACTTC	CASSPARGGDIQYF
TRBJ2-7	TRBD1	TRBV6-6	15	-	TGTGCCAGCAGTTACTCTCGGACAGGTCGTTCCGAGCAGTACTTC	CASSYSRTGRSEQYF
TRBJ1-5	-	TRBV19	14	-	TGTGCCAGTAGTATCAGGGGCCCGGGTCAGCCCCAGCATTTT	CASSIRGPGQPQHF
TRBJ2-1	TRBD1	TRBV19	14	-	TGTGCCAGTTCCCGGGACAGTTCCTACAATGAGCAGTTCTTC	CASSRDSSYNEQFF
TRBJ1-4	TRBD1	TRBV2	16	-	TGTGCCAGCAGTGGGCCCGGGACAGGGCCCAATGAAAAACTGTTTTTT	CASSGPGTGPNEKLFF
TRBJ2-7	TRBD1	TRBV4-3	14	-	TGCGCCAGCAGCCAAGATACAGGGGCCCTGGGGCAGTACTTC	CASSQDTGALGQYF
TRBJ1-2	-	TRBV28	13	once	TGTGCCAGCAGTTACGGGGGGGTTTTTGGCTACACCTTC	CASSYGGVFGYTF
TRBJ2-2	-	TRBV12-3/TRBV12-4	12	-	TGTGCCAGCAGTCCGGACACCGGGGAGCTGTTTTTT	CASSPDTGELFF
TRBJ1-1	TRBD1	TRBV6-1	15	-	TGTGCCAGCAGTGAGGGTAACAGGGGAACAGCCGAAGCTTTCTTT	CASSEGNRGTAEAFF
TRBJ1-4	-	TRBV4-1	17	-	TGCGCCAGCAGCCAAGGGGGCAGGGCCTTTCCTAATGAAAAACTGTTTTTT	CASSQGGRAFPNEKLFF
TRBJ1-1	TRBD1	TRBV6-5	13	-	TGTGCCAGCACCCGACAGGGGGGCATTGAAGCTTTCTTT	CASTRQGGIEAFF
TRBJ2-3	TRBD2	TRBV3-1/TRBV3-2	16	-	TGTGCCAGCAGCGATACTAGCGGGGGGGCCTTAGATACGCAGTATTTT	CASSDTSGGALDTQYF